A selection of T cell receptor beta chains follows, all from one sample in a study of T cell repertoires in cytomegalovirus infection. MiXCR was run by TCRdb on the reads, yielding one entry per CDR3 protein. The sample includes under 350,000 distinct CDR3 sequences, more than 8% seen only once; the top ten take 3.5% to 4.5%. Sequenced input: PBMCs. The receptors derive from a human donor in good health (CMV status not recorded). Some clones in this sample may be carry-over from other donors' samples. CDR3s include the opening cysteine and the closing phenylalanine or tryptophan. The order of the fields is V gene, J gene, D gene, clone size, CDR3 protein, CDR3 DNA. The D gene is left open where the match is weak. A clone size is listed for some rows: how often the clone was seen (once, few, many), or a class if it is expanded.

V gene: TRBV6-2/TRBV6-3; J gene: TRBJ1-2; D gene: -; clone size: few; CDR3 protein: CASRHPQRGGNYGYTF; CDR3 DNA: TGTGCCAGCAGACACCCGCAAAGGGGCGGCAACTATGGCTACACCTTC
V gene: TRBV12-3/TRBV12-4; J gene: TRBJ1-3; D gene: -; clone size: -; CDR3 protein: CASRPTGGRNTIYF; CDR3 DNA: TGTGCCAGCAGACCGACAGGCGGGCGAAACACCATATATTTT
V gene: TRBV20-1; J gene: TRBJ1-4; D gene: -; clone size: many; CDR3 protein: CSARLRVVEKLFF; CDR3 DNA: TGCAGTGCTAGACTCAGGGTAGTTGAAAAACTGTTTTTT
V gene: TRBV12-3/TRBV12-4; J gene: TRBJ1-2; D gene: -; clone size: few; CDR3 protein: CASTMDWRGSGYTF; CDR3 DNA: TGTGCCAGCACCATGGACTGGCGGGGCTCTGGCTACACCTTC
V gene: TRBV3-1; J gene: TRBJ1-2; D gene: TRBD1; clone size: -; CDR3 protein: CASSQGQGAIRTF; CDR3 DNA: TGTGCCAGCAGCCAAGGACAGGGGGCGATACGGACCTTC
V gene: TRBV7-2; J gene: TRBJ2-3; D gene: -; clone size: many; CDR3 protein: CASSLPWGANTQYF; CDR3 DNA: TGTGCCAGCAGCTTGCCCTGGGGGGCGAATACGCAGTATTTT
V gene: TRBV7-8; J gene: TRBJ2-2; D gene: -; clone size: many; CDR3 protein: CASSLEEAGELFF; CDR3 DNA: TGTGCCAGCAGCTTAGAGGAGGCCGGGGAGCTGTTTTTT
V gene: TRBV7-2; J gene: TRBJ1-6; D gene: -; clone size: many; CDR3 protein: CASSLKEGSNSPLHF; CDR3 DNA: TGTGCCAGCAGCTTAAAAGAGGGATCGAATTCACCCCTCCACTTT
V gene: TRBV7-2; J gene: TRBJ1-2; D gene: -; clone size: few; CDR3 protein: CASSQTQNYGYTF; CDR3 DNA: TGTGCCAGCAGCCAAACCCAGAACTATGGCTACACCTTC
V gene: TRBV7-2; J gene: TRBJ2-5; D gene: -; clone size: many; CDR3 protein: CTSAVGIEETQYF; CDR3 DNA: TGTACTTCGGCGGTAGGGATCGAGGAGACCCAGTACTTC
V gene: TRBV11-1; J gene: TRBJ2-1; D gene: TRBD2; clone size: -; CDR3 protein: CASSSTGTSGKSEQFF; CDR3 DNA: TGTGCCAGCAGTTCTACAGGGACTAGCGGGAAAAGTGAGCAGTTCTTC
V gene: TRBV6-1; J gene: TRBJ2-3; D gene: -; clone size: many; CDR3 protein: CASSWQGEDTQYF; CDR3 DNA: TGTGCCAGCAGCTGGCAGGGTGAAGATACGCAGTATTTT
V gene: TRBV6-2/TRBV6-3; J gene: TRBJ2-1; D gene: TRBD2; clone size: -; CDR3 protein: CASSPSGLAGGGNEQFF; CDR3 DNA: TGTGCCAGCAGTCCCTCCGGACTAGCGGGAGGAGGCAATGAGCAGTTCTTC
V gene: TRBV24-1; J gene: TRBJ2-3; D gene: TRBD1; clone size: -; CDR3 protein: CATSRQGTNTDTQYF; CDR3 DNA: TGTGCCACCAGCAGACAGGGGACGAACACAGATACGCAGTATTTT
V gene: TRBV7-2; J gene: TRBJ2-6; D gene: TRBD1; clone size: many; CDR3 protein: CASSFPGGGSGANVLTF; CDR3 DNA: TGTGCCAGCAGCTTTCCAGGGGGCGGCTCTGGGGCCAACGTCCTGACTTTC
V gene: TRBV7-3; J gene: TRBJ2-2; D gene: -; clone size: -; CDR3 protein: CASSGTNTGELFF; CDR3 DNA: TGTGCCAGCAGCGGAACTAACACCGGGGAGCTGTTTTTT
V gene: TRBV10-3; J gene: TRBJ1-1; D gene: -; clone size: -; CDR3 protein: CAISESRNTEAFF; CDR3 DNA: TGTGCCATCAGTGAGTCAAGGAACACTGAAGCTTTCTTT
V gene: TRBV7-2; J gene: TRBJ1-5; D gene: -; clone size: many; CDR3 protein: CASSSQDSNQPQHF; CDR3 DNA: TGTGCCAGCAGCTCACAAGATAGCAATCAGCCCCAGCATTTT
V gene: TRBV7-2; J gene: TRBJ2-1; D gene: -; clone size: -; CDR3 protein: CASSLALAGSYNEQFF; CDR3 DNA: TGTGCCAGCAGCTTAGCGCTTGCGGGGAGCTACAATGAGCAGTTCTTC
V gene: TRBV2; J gene: TRBJ2-7; D gene: -; clone size: -; CDR3 protein: CASLDRGGAYEQYF; CDR3 DNA: TGTGCCAGCTTAGACCGGGGAGGAGCTTACGAGCAGTACTTC
V gene: TRBV7-2; J gene: TRBJ2-7; D gene: -; clone size: many; CDR3 protein: CASSPSTIPVRSQVEQYF; CDR3 DNA: TGTGCCAGCAGCCCGAGTACCATCCCGGTCAGGTCTCAGGTTGAGCAGTACTTC
V gene: TRBV7-2; J gene: TRBJ2-7; D gene: -; clone size: many; CDR3 protein: CASGPVLGLRSYEQYF; CDR3 DNA: TGTGCCAGCGGACCCGTCTTGGGGTTAAGGAGCTACGAGCAGTACTTC
V gene: TRBV19; J gene: TRBJ1-2; D gene: -; clone size: -; CDR3 protein: CASSIDVPADYGYTF; CDR3 DNA: TGTGCCAGTAGTATAGATGTGCCAGCGGACTATGGCTACACCTTC
V gene: TRBV7-2; J gene: TRBJ2-1; D gene: -; clone size: few; CDR3 protein: CASSRDGFYNEQFF; CDR3 DNA: TGTGCCAGCAGCCGCGACGGCTTCTACAATGAGCAGTTCTTC
V gene: TRBV20-1; J gene: TRBJ2-7; D gene: -; clone size: -; CDR3 protein: CSASPGSTYEQYF; CDR3 DNA: TGCAGTGCTAGCCCGGGGTCTACCTACGAGCAGTACTTC
V gene: TRBV20-1; J gene: TRBJ2-1; D gene: -; clone size: many; CDR3 protein: CRSPGGHNEQFF; CDR3 DNA: TGCAGGTCGCCTGGCGGGCACAATGAGCAGTTCTTC
V gene: TRBV7-2; J gene: TRBJ2-4; D gene: TRBD2; clone size: many; CDR3 protein: CASSPGLAENIQYF; CDR3 DNA: TGTGCCAGCAGCCCGGGACTAGCGGAAAACATTCAGTACTTC
V gene: TRBV4-3; J gene: TRBJ2-3; D gene: -; clone size: -; CDR3 protein: CASSQSRQGTDTQYF; CDR3 DNA: TGCGCCAGCAGCCAATCTAGACAGGGCACAGATACGCAGTATTTT
V gene: TRBV7-2; J gene: TRBJ1-4; D gene: TRBD1; clone size: -; CDR3 protein: CASSKSGGAGGYEKLFF; CDR3 DNA: TGTGCCAGCAGCAAAAGCGGGGGGGCAGGGGGTTATGAAAAACTGTTTTTT
V gene: TRBV12-3/TRBV12-4; J gene: TRBJ1-2; D gene: -; clone size: -; CDR3 protein: CASRQTGTGYTF; CDR3 DNA: TGTGCCAGCAGACAGACAGGAACTGGCTACACCTTC
V gene: TRBV6-5; J gene: TRBJ2-1; D gene: TRBD2; clone size: -; CDR3 protein: CASSRSGLAGRYNEQFF; CDR3 DNA: TGTGCCAGCAGCCGCTCGGGACTAGCGGGACGGTACAATGAGCAGTTCTTC
V gene: TRBV7-2; J gene: TRBJ2-7; D gene: TRBD2; clone size: many; CDR3 protein: CASSLSGGQYEQYF; CDR3 DNA: TGTGCCAGCAGCCTCAGCGGGGGTCAGTACGAGCAGTACTTC
V gene: TRBV18; J gene: TRBJ2-5; D gene: TRBD1; clone size: -; CDR3 protein: CASSAGTGAETQYF; CDR3 DNA: TGTGCCAGCTCGGCGGGGACAGGGGCAGAGACCCAGTACTTC
V gene: TRBV11-2; J gene: TRBJ1-2; D gene: -; clone size: few; CDR3 protein: CASSPRPRQPPSYGYTF; CDR3 DNA: TGTGCCAGCAGCCCCAGGCCCCGACAGCCTCCCTCCTATGGCTACACCTTC
V gene: TRBV7-8; J gene: TRBJ1-5; D gene: -; clone size: many; CDR3 protein: CASSLSEGEWGNQPQHF; CDR3 DNA: TGTGCCAGCAGCTTAAGTGAGGGGGAATGGGGCAATCAGCCCCAGCATTTT
V gene: TRBV7-3; J gene: TRBJ2-1; D gene: TRBD2; clone size: many; CDR3 protein: CASSLYWRGGQNEQFF; CDR3 DNA: TGTGCCAGCAGCCTCTACTGGCGCGGGGGTCAGAATGAGCAGTTCTTC
V gene: TRBV4-3; J gene: TRBJ2-7; D gene: TRBD2; clone size: few; CDR3 protein: CASSQAAGIYEQYF; CDR3 DNA: TGCGCCAGCAGCCAAGCAGCGGGGATCTACGAGCAGTACTTC
V gene: TRBV12-3/TRBV12-4; J gene: TRBJ2-1; D gene: TRBD1; clone size: few; CDR3 protein: CASSPGDGQGAGEQFF; CDR3 DNA: TGTGCCAGCAGTCCGGGAGACGGACAGGGGGCTGGAGAGCAGTTCTTC
V gene: TRBV6-2/TRBV6-3; J gene: TRBJ2-1; D gene: TRBD2; clone size: many; CDR3 protein: CASSYTTRLAGGSYNEQFF; CDR3 DNA: TGTGCCAGCTCGTACACCACTAGGCTAGCGGGAGGATCCTACAATGAGCAGTTCTTC
V gene: TRBV20-1; J gene: TRBJ1-4; D gene: TRBD1; clone size: -; CDR3 protein: CSAPRGTGHEKLFF; CDR3 DNA: TGCAGTGCTCCTCGAGGGACAGGGCATGAAAAACTGTTTTTT
V gene: TRBV7-6; J gene: TRBJ1-1; D gene: -; clone size: -; CDR3 protein: CASTDTGVGTEAFF; CDR3 DNA: TGTGCCAGCACCGACACAGGCGTTGGCACTGAAGCTTTCTTT
V gene: TRBV7-9; J gene: TRBJ1-6; D gene: -; clone size: few; CDR3 protein: CASTPDGTASPLHF; CDR3 DNA: TGTGCCAGCACTCCGGACGGGACGGCTTCACCCCTCCACTTT
V gene: TRBV12-5; J gene: TRBJ2-5; D gene: -; clone size: -; CDR3 protein: CASGFGETQYF; CDR3 DNA: TGTGCTAGTGGTTTCGGAGAGACCCAGTACTTC
V gene: TRBV9; J gene: TRBJ1-5; D gene: -; clone size: -; CDR3 protein: CASSGGAGDFNQPQHF; CDR3 DNA: TGTGCCAGCAGCGGGGGGGCAGGGGATTTCAATCAGCCCCAGCATTTT
V gene: TRBV7-8; J gene: TRBJ2-5; D gene: TRBD1; clone size: many; CDR3 protein: CASSSLAGQGGETQYF; CDR3 DNA: TGTGCCAGCAGCTCCCTGGCGGGACAGGGCGGAGAGACCCAGTACTTC